This T cell receptor beta chain was recorded in a study of shared clonotypes between healthy human individuals. Study details: Used for every donor were three CD4 naive, three CD4 memory, two CD8 naive and one CD8 memory plate.

CDR3 length: 17 residues. It was across several immunoSEQ plates that each subset's genomic DNA was evenly split. The method was immunoSEQ multiplex PCR; TCRdb's version includes in-frame clones alone and lacks a portion of them. This sample has 1 million to 1.2 million clones, with approximately 77% found just once. The chain has TRBV12-2 and TRBJ2-3; TRBD1 is taken as the D call from the table, unchecked against the DNA. TRBV12-2 is a known pseudogene. What was sequenced was memory CD4+ T cells from PBMCs. The sample's subset: CD45RA-negative fraction. This receptor was obtained from a man between 18 and 35 years old in good health. Some clones in this sample may be carry-over from other donors' samples. CDR3: CASRLAHRETSTDTQYF. Here the CDR3 DNA reads TGTGCAAGTCGCTTAGCACACAGGGAAACTAGCACAGATACGCAGTATTTT.